This TCR beta chain was observed in a study of vaccination and CD4 T cells after COVID-19. Turning to the study itself: Researchers treated control cultures with a CEFX pool, an HIV-1 Nef pool, or no peptide. Study findings and constraints: Vaccine-specific clones numbering 304 of 307 showed spike mono-reactivity in convalescent patients.

Germline V gene lookup returns CDR1 SGHAT and CDR2 FQNNGV. With 3 bases removed from V and 5 bases from J, the gap between germline ends came to 14 bases. This CDR3 has 14 amino acids. CD4+ T cells that had been cultured provided DNA sequenced with the Oncomine TCR Beta short-read assay. Investigators isolated genomic DNA from cultured CD4+ T cells. TCRdb ran MiXCR on the PCR reads and lists one entry per CDR3 protein. The sample lists several thousand distinct CDR3 sequences; roughly 32% were seen once. This sample's treatment: approximately 9-day PBMC culture with coronavirus spike peptide pools or control peptides (ViraFEST assay). The unexposed donor gave CD4+ T cells before the COVID-19 pandemic (2011-2018). Where cell yield allowed, unexposed-donor CD4+ T cells were probed with SARS-CoV-2 S/N and four cold-coronavirus spikes. On this clonotype itself: Its antigen is not known.

The clonotype originates from a human donor in good health. This chain uses TRBV11-2 with TRBJ2-7; D might be TRBD1 (5 bases). Material for sequencing was CD4+ T cells from blood, cultured in vitro. CDR3 protein: CASSFSTVGNEQYF. CDR3 nucleotides: TGTGCCAGCAGCTTCTCGACAGTTGGGAACGAGCAGTACTTC. Together with reference TRBV11-2 and TRBJ2-7, the CDR3 gives the full variable domain: EAGVAQSPRYKIIEKRQSVAFWCNPISGHATLYWYQQILGQGPKLLIQFQNNGVVDDSQLPKDRFSAERLKGVDSTLKIQPAKLEDSAVYLCASSFSTVGNEQYFGPGTRLTVT.